Listed here are 21 T cell receptor beta chains from one sample, sequenced in a study of cytotoxic CD8 clonotypes in ibrutinib-treated CLL. Using immunoSEQ multiplex PCR, the repertoire was profiled, and TCRdb retains in-frame clones only, with some absent. The table includes about 130,000 clones, approximately 83% detected once. The source material was PBMCs, sampled after 24 months of ibrutinib treatment. These receptors were taken from a human donor with chronic lymphocytic leukemia.

The chain links TRBV7-2 to TRBJ2-7; 13 bases match TRBD2. CDR3 length: 16 amino acids. V was clipped by 5 bases and J by 4 bases; unmatched bases: 8. From germline, CDR1 is SGHTA and CDR2 FQGNSA. This chain's CDR3 is CASSPWTSGRLYEQYF. CDR3 DNA: TGTGCCAGCAGCCCTTGGACTAGCGGGAGATTGTACGAGCAGTACTTC.

V is TRBV5-8 and J is TRBJ1-5, with TRBD1 identical over 10 bases. CDR1 is SGHTS, CDR2 YDEGEE, per germline. The CDR3 is made up of 16 amino acids. V shed 1 base, J shed 4 bases, and the junction held 5 bases outside the gene matches. The CDR3 reads CASSLRQGAINQPQHF. CDR3 DNA sequence: TGTGCCAGCAGCTTGCGACAGGGGGCGATAAATCAGCCCCAGCATTTT.

The V call is TRBV28, the J call TRBJ1-2; the D is unclear. CDR3 length: 14 amino acids. The V end lost 5 bases, the J end lost 5 bases, and 15 bases lay between the germline ends. In germline, CDR1 is MDHEN, CDR2 SYDVKM. In DNA, the CDR3 is TGTGCCAGCAGTCAAAGGGCTCTGGCATATGGCTACACCTTC. Protein: CASSQRALAYGYTF.

The rearrangement links TRBV6-1 to TRBJ1-2; a possible D gene is TRBD1 (5 bases). CDR3 length equals 14 residues. Between the trimmed V and J ends, which lost 5 bases and 3 bases, there was a span of 13 bases. The V gene's germline CDR1 is MNHNS and CDR2 SASEGT. CDR3 sequence: CASSPGPGDYGYTF. The CDR3 DNA is TGTGCCAGCAGTCCCGGGCCGGGGGACTATGGCTACACCTTC.

The V call is TRBV7-9, the J call TRBJ1-1; no firm D call. The germline V gene has CDR1 SEHNR and CDR2 FQNEAQ (reference sequence). Between the trimmed V and J ends, which lost 5 bases and 0 bases, there was a span of 19 bases. The CDR3 consists of 17 residues. DNA for the CDR3: TGTGCCAGCAGCCGCAGGAGATCGCAATTTATGAACACTGAAGCTTTCTTT. This sequence encodes CASSRRRSQFMNTEAFF.

The rearrangement uses TRBV30 and TRBJ2-1; D remains ambiguous. Trimming left V 4 bases short and J 7 bases short, with 8 bases between. The CDR3 covers 11 residues. The germline V gene encodes CDR1 GTSNPN and CDR2 SVGIG (reference sequence). The CDR3 DNA follows: TGTGCCTGGAACACCGGGAATGAGCAGTTCTTC. Translating gives CAWNTGNEQFF.

The chain uses TRBV7-3 and TRBJ1-3; 10 bases line up with TRBD1. CDR3 length: 16 residues. Germline values: CDR1 SGHTA, CDR2 FQGTGA. Trimming took 5 bases from V and 4 from J; bases not matched to a gene: 8. The CDR3 sequence is CASSLTGTGDGNTIYF. Written as DNA, the CDR3 is TGTGCCAGCAGCCTGACCGGGACAGGGGACGGAAACACCATATATTTT. The variable domain in full, completed from reference TRBV7-3 and TRBJ1-3, reads GAGVSQTPSNKVTEKGKYVELRCDPISGHTALYWYRQSLGQGPEFLIYFQGTGAADDSGLPNDRFFAVRPEGSVSTLKIQRTERGDSAVYLCASSLTGTGDGNTIYFGEGSWLTVV.

The rearrangement uses TRBV11-1 and TRBJ2-7; unclear D gene. The germline gives CDR1 SGHAT, CDR2 FQDESV (reference sequence). V lost 4 bases to trimming and J lost 5 bases, with 12 bases between them. CDR3 size: 13 residues. The CDR3 loop is CASSSPPVNEQYF. Here the CDR3 DNA reads TGTGCCAGCAGCTCCCCTCCCGTCAACGAGCAGTACTTC. The variable domain in full, completed from reference TRBV11-1 and TRBJ2-7, reads EAEVAQSPRYKITEKSQAVAFWCDPISGHATLYWYRQILGQGPELLVQFQDESVVDDSQLPKDRFSAERLKGVDSTLKIQPAELGDSAMYLCASSSPPVNEQYFGPGTRLTVT.

This clone showed up just a few times. The chain is built from TRBV7-9 and TRBJ2-2; D is perhaps TRBD2 (6 bases). Looked up from germline, CDR1 is SEHNR and CDR2 is FQNEAQ (reference sequence). This CDR3 has 17 amino acids. V gave up 3 bases and J gave up 0 bases, with 14 bases separating them. The CDR3 region has the DNA TGTGCCAGCAGCTTCGAACGCGGGACGACGAACACCGGGGAGCTGTTTTTT. Protein product: CASSFERGTTNTGELFF.

This clone appeared once. The chain couples TRBV27 to TRBJ2-5, with TRBD2 identical over 8 bases. Germline V lookup: CDR1 MNHEY, CDR2 SMNVEV (reference sequence). The length of the CDR3 is 13 residues. The trim removed 5 bases at V and 5 bases at J, leaving 4 bases unmatched. CDR3 coding DNA: TGTGCCAGCAGTCACGGACTAGCCGAGACCCAGTACTTC. This sequence encodes CASSHGLAETQYF.

Comment on this clone: The same CDR3 also results from other DNA sequences found in this sample. This chain links TRBV5-1 with TRBJ2-7, with 7 positions matching TRBD1. The CDR3 totals 14 residues. The germline V gene encodes CDR1 SGHRS and CDR2 YFSETQ. Germline trimming cut 3 bases from V and 0 bases from J; bases unmatched to any gene: 3. CDR3 bases: TGCGCCAGCAGCTCGACAGGGAGCTCCTACGAGCAGTACTTC. This translates into CASSSTGSSYEQYF.

This clone was recorded only once. The chain uses TRBV7-9 and TRBJ1-2; D gene uncertain. From germline, CDR1 is SEHNR and CDR2 FQNEAQ (reference sequence). Trimming took 4 bases from V and 7 from J, leaving 16 bases between them. CDR3 length: 14 amino acids. The CDR3, as DNA: TGTGCCAGCAGCTCGGGCCCTTCGGAGGCTGGCTACACCTTC. Translation gives CASSSGPSEAGYTF.

This clone was picked up a small number of times. The chain has TRBV28 and TRBJ2-7; 10 bases line up with TRBD1. The trim removed 9 bases at V and 5 bases at J, leaving 10 bases unmatched. This CDR3 contains 14 residues. Germline CDR1 is MDHEN and CDR2 is SYDVKM. For the CDR3, the DNA is TGTGCCAGTGACGGGACAGGGGTTGTGAACGAGCAGTACTTC. Protein product: CASDGTGVVNEQYF.

The chain links TRBV20-1 to TRBJ1-1; a weak D match, TRBD1 (6 bases). The CDR3 totals 10 residues. Trimming took 8 bases from V and 4 from J, leaving 8 bases between them. The V gene's germline CDR1 is DFQATT and CDR2 SNEGSKA (reference sequence). As DNA, the CDR3 is TGCAGTCCAGGGGCCACTGAAGCTTTCTTT. Protein sequence: CSPGATEAFF.

V and J are TRBV5-4 and TRBJ2-3; 8 bases match TRBD2. Germline loops: CDR1 SGHNT, CDR2 YYREEE (reference sequence). The J segment lost 5 bases and the V segment lost 2 bases, leaving 4 bases of the junction unmatched. The CDR3 extends over 14 amino acids. CDR3 bases: TGTGCCAGCAGCTTAGCGGGAGTGGGAGATACGCAGTATTTT. Translation: CASSLAGVGDTQYF.

This chain links TRBV2 with TRBJ2-1; D could derive from TRBD1 or TRBD2 (5 bases each). Germline CDR1 reads SNHLY; CDR2 reads FYNNEI. The V and J ends lost 7 bases and 9 bases respectively, with 13 bases between them. The CDR3 is 12 residues long. The CDR3 region is CASNHLGGEQFF. CDR3 DNA: TGTGCCAGCAACCATCTTGGGGGTGAGCAGTTCTTC. Drawing the rest from reference TRBV2 and TRBJ2-1, the complete variable domain is EPEVTQTPSHQVTQMGQEVILRCVPISNHLYFYWYRQILGQKVEFLVSFYNNEISEKSEIFDDQFSVERPDGSNFTLKIRSTKLEDSAMYFCASNHLGGEQFFGPGTRLTVL.

J is TRBJ1-5 and V is TRBV6-6; D gene ambiguous. The V end lost 5 bases, the J end lost 0 bases, and 14 bases lay between the germline ends. The CDR3 contains 16 residues. Germline V gives CDR1 MNHNY, CDR2 SVGAGI (reference sequence). CDR3 loop: CASSRNLDISNQPQHF. The CDR3 DNA sequence: TGTGCCAGCAGTCGGAACCTCGACATTAGCAATCAGCCCCAGCATTTT.

The rearrangement links TRBV28 to TRBJ1-3, with 8 nucleotides matching TRBD1. The junction had 5 bases not matched to a gene; V was cut back by 6 bases and J by 4 bases. Germline CDR1 reads MDHEN; CDR2 reads SYDVKM. The CDR3 length is 14 residues. The CDR3 protein is CASRFRGLGNTIYF. DNA of the CDR3: TGTGCCAGCAGGTTCAGGGGGCTGGGAAACACCATATATTTT.

The chain has TRBV28 and TRBJ1-2; the D is unclear. The germline V gene has CDR1 MDHEN and CDR2 SYDVKM. V gave up 2 bases and J gave up 4 bases, with 17 bases separating them. The CDR3 has 16 residues. Here the CDR3 DNA reads TGTGCCAGCAGTTTAACCGGGCTTGCGAGCGGCTATGGCTACACCTTC. Amino acid sequence: CASSLTGLASGYGYTF.

The chain uses TRBV6-5 and TRBJ1-3; D call uncertain. Germline CDR1 is MNHEY and CDR2 is SVGAGI. V lost 2 bases and J 2 bases, leaving 10 bases between the germline ends. There are 15 residues in the CDR3. The CDR3 DNA reads TGTGCCAGCAGTTACGGCCCAAGGGCTGGAAACACCATATATTTT. Encoded protein: CASSYGPRAGNTIYF.

The chain combines TRBV29-1 with TRBJ2-7; the D gene is possibly TRBD2 (5 bases). V gave up 0 bases and J gave up 1 base, with 7 bases separating them. The CDR3 has 13 residues. Germline CDR1 and CDR2: SQVTM and ANQGSEA. The CDR3 protein is CSVEDPGSYEQYF. CDR3 DNA: TGCAGCGTTGAAGATCCGGGGTCCTACGAGCAGTACTTC.